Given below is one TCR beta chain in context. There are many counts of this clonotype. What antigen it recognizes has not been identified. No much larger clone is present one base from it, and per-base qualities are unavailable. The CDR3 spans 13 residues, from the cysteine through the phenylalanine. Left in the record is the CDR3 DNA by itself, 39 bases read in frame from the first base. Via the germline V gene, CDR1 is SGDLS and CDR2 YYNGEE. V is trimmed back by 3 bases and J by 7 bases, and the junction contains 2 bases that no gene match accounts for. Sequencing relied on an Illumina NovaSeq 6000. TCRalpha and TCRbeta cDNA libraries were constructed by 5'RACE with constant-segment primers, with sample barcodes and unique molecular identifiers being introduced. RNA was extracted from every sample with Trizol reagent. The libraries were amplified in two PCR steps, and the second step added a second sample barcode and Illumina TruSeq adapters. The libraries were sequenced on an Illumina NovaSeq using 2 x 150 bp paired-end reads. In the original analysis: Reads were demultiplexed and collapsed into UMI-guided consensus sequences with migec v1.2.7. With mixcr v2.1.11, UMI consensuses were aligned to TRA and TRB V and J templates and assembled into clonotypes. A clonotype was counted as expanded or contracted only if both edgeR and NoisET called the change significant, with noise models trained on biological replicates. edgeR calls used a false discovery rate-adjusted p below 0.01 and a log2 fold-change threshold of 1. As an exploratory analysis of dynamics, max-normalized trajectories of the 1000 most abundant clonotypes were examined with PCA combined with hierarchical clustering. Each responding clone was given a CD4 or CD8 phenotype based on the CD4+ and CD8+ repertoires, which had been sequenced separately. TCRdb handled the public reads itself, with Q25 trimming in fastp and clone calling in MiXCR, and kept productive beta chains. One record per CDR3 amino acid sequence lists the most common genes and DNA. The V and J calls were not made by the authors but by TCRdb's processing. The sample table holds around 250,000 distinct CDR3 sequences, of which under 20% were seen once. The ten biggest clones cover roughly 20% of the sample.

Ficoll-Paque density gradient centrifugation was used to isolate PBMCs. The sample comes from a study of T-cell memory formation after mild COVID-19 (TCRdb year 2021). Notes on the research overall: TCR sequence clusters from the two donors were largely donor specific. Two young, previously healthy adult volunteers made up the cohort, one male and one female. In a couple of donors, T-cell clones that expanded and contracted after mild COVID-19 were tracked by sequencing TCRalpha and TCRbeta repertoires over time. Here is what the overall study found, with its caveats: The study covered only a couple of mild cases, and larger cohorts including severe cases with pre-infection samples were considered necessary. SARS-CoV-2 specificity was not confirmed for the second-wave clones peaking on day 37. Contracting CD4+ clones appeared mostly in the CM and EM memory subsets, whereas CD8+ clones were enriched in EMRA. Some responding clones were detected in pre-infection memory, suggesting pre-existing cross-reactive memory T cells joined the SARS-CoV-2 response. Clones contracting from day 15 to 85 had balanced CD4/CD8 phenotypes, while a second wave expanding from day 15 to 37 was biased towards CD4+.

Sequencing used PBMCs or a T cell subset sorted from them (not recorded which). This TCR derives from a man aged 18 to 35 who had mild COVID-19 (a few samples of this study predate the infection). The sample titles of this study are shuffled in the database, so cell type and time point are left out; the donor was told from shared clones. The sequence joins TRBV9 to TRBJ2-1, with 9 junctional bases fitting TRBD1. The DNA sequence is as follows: TGTGCCAGCAGCGAGGGGACAGGGAATGAGCAGTTCTTC. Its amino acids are CASSEGTGNEQFF.